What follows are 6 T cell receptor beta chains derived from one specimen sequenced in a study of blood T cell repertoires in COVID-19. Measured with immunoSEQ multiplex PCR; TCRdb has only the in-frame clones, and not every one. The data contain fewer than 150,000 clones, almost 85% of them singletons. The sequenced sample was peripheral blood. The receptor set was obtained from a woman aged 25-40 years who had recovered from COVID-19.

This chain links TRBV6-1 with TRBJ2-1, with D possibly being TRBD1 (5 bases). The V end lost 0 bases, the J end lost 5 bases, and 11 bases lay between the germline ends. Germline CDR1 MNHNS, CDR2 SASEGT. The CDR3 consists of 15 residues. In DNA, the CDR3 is TGTGCCAGCAGTGAAGCTTTGGGGCGAAACAATGAGCAGTTCTTC. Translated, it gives CASSEALGRNNEQFF.

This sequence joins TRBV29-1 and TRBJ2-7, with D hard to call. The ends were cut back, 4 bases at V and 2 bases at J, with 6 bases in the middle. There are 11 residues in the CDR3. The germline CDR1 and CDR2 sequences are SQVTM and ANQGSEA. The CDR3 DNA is TGCAGCGTTGTCGTAACCTACGAGCAGTACTTC. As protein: CSVVVTYEQYF.

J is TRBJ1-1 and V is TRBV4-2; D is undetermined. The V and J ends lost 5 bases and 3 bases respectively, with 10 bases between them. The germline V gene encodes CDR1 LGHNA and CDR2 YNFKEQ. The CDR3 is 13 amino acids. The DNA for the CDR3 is TGTGCCAGCAGCAGCTCCAGGCACACTGAAGCTTTCTTT. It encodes CASSSSRHTEAFF.

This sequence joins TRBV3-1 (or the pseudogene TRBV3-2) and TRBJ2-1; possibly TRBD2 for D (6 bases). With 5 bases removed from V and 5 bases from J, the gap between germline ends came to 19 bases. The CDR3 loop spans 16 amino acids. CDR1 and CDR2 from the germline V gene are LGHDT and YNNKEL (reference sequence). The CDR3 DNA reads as TGTGCCAGCAGCTATAGCGGAGGCTTTGCGGACAATGAGCAGTTCTTC. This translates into CASSYSGGFADNEQFF.

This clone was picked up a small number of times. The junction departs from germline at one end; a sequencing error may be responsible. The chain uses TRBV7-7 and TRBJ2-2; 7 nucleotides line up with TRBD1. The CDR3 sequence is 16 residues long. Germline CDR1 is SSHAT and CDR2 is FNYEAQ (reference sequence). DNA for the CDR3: TGTGCTAGCAGCCGGGGCAGGGGGAAGTTCACCGGGGAGCTGTTTTTT. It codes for CASSRGRGKFTGELFF.

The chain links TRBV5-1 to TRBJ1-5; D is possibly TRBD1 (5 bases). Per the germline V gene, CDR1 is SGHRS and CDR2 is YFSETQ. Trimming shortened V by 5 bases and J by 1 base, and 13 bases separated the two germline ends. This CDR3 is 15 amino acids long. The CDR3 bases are TGCGCCAGCAGGGCAGGGTCCGAGAGCAATCAGCCCCAGCATTTT. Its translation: CASRAGSESNQPQHF.